This passage covers 24 T cell receptor beta chains from one sample sequenced in a study of blood T cell repertoires in COVID-19. Clones were read by immunoSEQ multiplex PCR, and TCRdb kept only the in-frame ones, dropping some. The data hold about 160,000 clones, with roughly 80% observed a single time. Material: PBMCs or T cells enriched from blood (not recorded which). These receptors were obtained from a woman between 35 and 50 years old with acute COVID-19.

The V gene is TRBV5-1, the J gene TRBJ2-3, with 9 bases fitting TRBD2. From germline, CDR1 is SGHRS and CDR2 YFSETQ. The CDR3 totals 14 residues. Unmatched junction bases numbered 4, after V lost 4 bases and J lost 4 bases. The CDR3: CASSHSGSADTQYF. The CDR3 DNA sequence: TGCGCCAGCAGCCATAGCGGGAGCGCAGATACGCAGTATTTT.

The chain recombines TRBV27 with TRBJ1-5; tentatively, D is TRBD1 (5 bases). Germline V gene lookup returns CDR1 MNHEY and CDR2 SMNVEV (reference sequence). Trimming shortened V by 3 bases and J by 5 bases, and 11 bases separated the two germline ends. The CDR3 has 14 amino acids. The CDR3 DNA is TGTGCCAGCAGTTTCCAGGGATCCCATCAGCCCCAGCATTTT. This translates into CASSFQGSHQPQHF.

This clone was observed a handful of times. J is TRBJ2-3 and V is TRBV29-1, with 7 bases lining up with TRBD2. Germline V gene sequence: CDR1 SQVTM, CDR2 ANQGSEA. V lost 8 bases, J lost 0 bases, and 8 bases stayed unmatched. This CDR3 comprises 14 residues. The CDR3, as DNA: TGCAGCTCCACCAAACTAGCGAGCACAGATACGCAGTATTTT. The encoded protein is CSSTKLASTDTQYF.

The V gene is TRBV5-1, the J gene TRBJ2-1; 11 positions agree with TRBD2. Germline assignment: CDR1 SGHRS and CDR2 YFSETQ. The V and J ends lost 4 bases and 0 bases, in that order; junction bases with no gene match: 6. The CDR3 is 17 amino acids. CDR3 region: CASSPGLAGRSYNEQFF. The CDR3 bases are TGCGCCAGCAGCCCAGGACTAGCGGGCCGCTCCTACAATGAGCAGTTCTTC.

The rearrangement joins TRBV5-5 to TRBJ1-2; no clear D. With 0 bases removed from V and 8 bases from J, the gap between germline ends came to 8 bases. Germline CDR1 is SGHKS and CDR2 is YYEKEE (reference sequence). There are 12 residues in the CDR3. The CDR3 DNA is TGTGCCAGCAGCTTGGAGTCAGGCGGCTACACCTTC. Translating gives CASSLESGGYTF.

The chain employs TRBV29-1 and TRBJ1-3; D possibly corresponds to TRBD1 (5 bases). The germline V gene encodes CDR1 SQVTM and CDR2 ANQGSEA. The CDR3 length is 12 residues. V was pared by 6 bases and J by 8 bases, with 14 bases between. The CDR3 region has the DNA TGCAGCGTCGACAAGGGGTTGGACACCATATATTTT. Translated, it gives CSVDKGLDTIYF.

The rearrangement joins TRBV12-5 to TRBJ1-3; 7 bases align to TRBD1. CDR1 is LGHNT, CDR2 FRNRAP, per germline. The V segment lost 6 bases and the J segment 2 bases; nucleotides outside the gene matches: 1. The CDR3 extends over 13 amino acids. CDR3 residues: CASGQGTGNTIYF. The CDR3 DNA reads TGTGCTAGTGGACAGGGGACTGGAAACACCATATATTTT.

The gene calls are TRBV3-1 (or the pseudogene TRBV3-2) and TRBJ2-7; 10 positions match TRBD2. Germline assignment: CDR1 LGHDT and CDR2 YNNKEL (reference sequence). The CDR3 contains 15 residues. With 2 bases clipped from V and 4 bases from J, the junction kept 5 bases outside the gene matches. The CDR3 region is CASSQNGLAVYEQYF. For the CDR3, the DNA is TGTGCCAGCAGCCAAAACGGACTAGCGGTATACGAGCAGTACTTC.

The V gene is TRBV6-1, the J gene TRBJ1-5, with 7 positions matching TRBD1. The germline gives CDR1 MNHNS, CDR2 SASEGT. Trimming removed 1 base from V and 6 bases from J; junction bases left unmatched: 0. The CDR3 is made up of 13 amino acids. In DNA, the CDR3 is TGTGCCAGCAGTGAAGACAGGGGTCAGCCCCAGCATTTT. It encodes CASSEDRGQPQHF.

The rearrangement uses TRBV11-3 and TRBJ2-3; 9 bases match TRBD2. The V and J ends lost 1 base and 4 bases, in that order; junction bases with no gene match: 6. The CDR3 runs 16 residues. The germline V gene encodes CDR1 SGHNT and CDR2 YENEEA. In nucleotides, the CDR3 is TGTGCCAGCAGCTTAGGCGCTGCGGGAGGGGCAGATACGCAGTATTTT. This translates into CASSLGAAGGADTQYF.

The genes are TRBV19 and TRBJ2-6; D is undetermined. V was clipped by 6 bases and J by 0 bases, with 9 bases between them. The germline V gene has CDR1 LNHDA and CDR2 SQIVND (reference sequence). This CDR3 region has 15 residues. CDR3 sequence reads: CASSRVYSGANVLTF. DNA of the CDR3: TGTGCCAGTAGCCGCGTATACTCTGGGGCCAACGTCCTGACTTTC.

The genes are TRBV2 and TRBJ1-2, with D perhaps matching TRBD1 (5 bases). The ends were cut back, 11 bases at V and 0 bases at J, with 19 bases in the middle. Germline CDR1 is SNHLY and CDR2 is FYNNEI. The length of the CDR3 is 15 residues. The CDR3 loop is CAASARRGSNYGYTF. For the CDR3, the DNA is TGTGCCGCCAGCGCACGACGGGGGTCTAACTATGGCTACACCTTC. Full variable domain (rest looked up from reference TRBV2 and TRBJ1-2): EPEVTQTPSHQVTQMGQEVILRCVPISNHLYFYWYRQILGQKVEFLVSFYNNEISEKSEIFDDQFSVERPDGSNFTLKIRSTKLEDSAMYFCAASARRGSNYGYTFGSGTRLTVV.

This clone was seen more than once but under ten times. V is TRBV11-3 and J is TRBJ2-1; 12 nucleotides agree with TRBD2. V shed 2 bases and J 5 bases; nucleotides not matched to a gene: 10. Germline CDR1 reads SGHNT; CDR2 reads YENEEA. The CDR3 runs 18 residues. CDR3 in DNA: TGTGCCAGCAGCTTAACTAGCGGGAGGTTGGGCCCTAACAATGAGCAGTTCTTC. Protein product: CASSLTSGRLGPNNEQFF.

The table lists this clone with a few counts. The chain uses TRBV10-3 and TRBJ1-1, with D hard to call. The CDR3 runs 14 residues. In germline, CDR1 is ENHRY, CDR2 SYGVKD. The V end was cut by 5 bases, the J end by 1 base, with 11 bases between. Here the CDR3 reads CAISIEGGNTEAFF. In nucleotides, the CDR3 is TGTGCCATCAGTATTGAGGGAGGGAACACTGAAGCTTTCTTT.

The gene calls are TRBV19 and TRBJ2-2, with 14 bases aligning to TRBD2. Germline loops: CDR1 LNHDA, CDR2 SQIVND (reference sequence). The CDR3 is 16 residues long. After removal of 4 bases from V and 6 bases from J, the junction contained 4 bases not matched to a gene. This chain's CDR3 is CASSTRLAGGAGELFF. In DNA form, the CDR3 reads TGTGCCAGTAGTACCCGACTAGCGGGAGGGGCCGGGGAGCTGTTTTTT.

This clone came up a few times. The same CDR3 arises from other DNA sequences in this sample as well. The CDR3 is CASSPEAYGYTF. The CDR3 DNA reads as TGTGCCAGCTCACCGGAGGCGTATGGCTACACCTTC. The genes are TRBV18 and TRBJ1-2; D unresolved. CDR3 length: 12 amino acids. Looked up from germline, CDR1 is KGHSH and CDR2 is LQKENI. V dropped 3 bases and J dropped 5 bases, with 7 bases sitting between them.

The V call is TRBV6-4, the J call TRBJ2-1, with 10 bases matching TRBD2. The CDR3 runs 16 residues. Losses at the gene ends were 0 bases for V and 7 bases for J; bases not matched to a gene: 6. From germline, CDR1 is MRHNA and CDR2 SNTAGT. CDR3 sequence (DNA): TGTGCCAGCAGTGACTCTGAACTAGCGGGACCAAATGAGCAGTTCTTC. Protein sequence: CASSDSELAGPNEQFF.

The CDR3 bases are TGTGCCAGCATCACCTCCGGGACAGGGACCTACGAGCAGTACTTC. Translated, it gives CASITSGTGTYEQYF. The V gene is TRBV28, the J gene TRBJ2-7, with TRBD1 matching over 9 bases. V lost 7 bases and J lost 2; bases outside the gene matches: 9. The CDR3 has 15 residues. CDR1 and CDR2 (germline): MDHEN, SYDVKM.

The V and J genes are TRBV29-1 and TRBJ2-1, with a tentative D call TRBD2 (5 bases). This CDR3 region has 12 residues. Trimming removed 4 bases at V and 8 bases at J, with 12 bases between. Germline lookup yields CDR1 SQVTM and CDR2 ANQGSEA. DNA of the CDR3: TGCAGCGTTGTATCGGCAGCGGATGAGCAGTTCTTC. Translating it yields CSVVSAADEQFF.

The chain recombines TRBV5-1 with TRBJ2-7; 11 bases agree with TRBD2. Per the germline V gene, CDR1 is SGHRS and CDR2 is YFSETQ. The CDR3 covers 15 residues. J was trimmed by 5 bases and V by 4 bases; bases with no gene match: 8. This CDR3 is CASSALAGGPDEQYF. CDR3 DNA sequence: TGCGCCAGCAGCGCGTTAGCGGGAGGGCCCGACGAGCAGTACTTC.

The chain couples TRBV27 to TRBJ1-2; TRBD1 might be the D (5 bases). This CDR3 has 16 residues. The germline gives CDR1 MNHEY, CDR2 SMNVEV (reference sequence). The V and J ends lost 0 bases and 8 bases respectively, with 19 bases between them. The CDR3 DNA follows: TGTGCCAGCAGTTTATCGGGCCCCGGGCAGGGCGAGGGCTACACCTTC. This encodes CASSLSGPGQGEGYTF.

This rearrangement joins TRBV19 to TRBJ2-7; 11 bases agree with TRBD1. This CDR3 contains 15 residues. The trim removed 6 bases at V and 2 bases at J, leaving 6 bases unmatched. The germline gives CDR1 LNHDA, CDR2 SQIVND (reference sequence). The CDR3 loop is CASSSQGQGAYEQYF. The DNA of the CDR3 is TGTGCCAGTAGCTCCCAGGGACAGGGGGCCTACGAGCAGTACTTC.

CDR3 region: CASHRLGWSGEYGNTIYF. The CDR3 DNA reads as TGTGCCAGTCATCGCCTGGGATGGAGCGGGGAATATGGAAACACCATATATTTT. V is TRBV19 and J is TRBJ1-3; D remains unclear. V dropped 8 bases and J dropped 3 bases, with 26 bases sitting between them. Germline values: CDR1 LNHDA, CDR2 SQIVND (reference sequence). CDR3 length: 18 amino acids.

This chain joins TRBV5-4 and TRBJ1-1; the D gene is possibly TRBD1 (6 bases). V was pared by 2 bases and J by 5 bases, with 16 bases between. The germline gives CDR1 SGHNT, CDR2 YYREEE (reference sequence). The CDR3 runs 15 residues. CDR3 loop: CASSFGTRGGTEAFF. DNA of the CDR3: TGTGCCAGCAGCTTCGGGACCAGGGGAGGGACTGAAGCTTTCTTT.